One and the same sample provided the 15 T cell receptor beta chains below, sequenced in a study of T cell responses to AZD1222 COVID-19 vaccine. TCRdb's table, derived via immunoSEQ multiplex PCR, lists solely in-frame clones and lacks some. Among tens of thousands of clones listed, 70% to 90% were seen once. Source: peripheral blood, taken 28 days after the second AZD1222 dose. These receptors all come from an adult who received the AZD1222 COVID-19 vaccine.

V gene TRBV7-2 combines with J gene TRBJ1-5; D not certain. Germline values: CDR1 SGHTA, CDR2 FQGNSA. The CDR3 contains 14 residues. Trimming left V 5 bases short and J 6 bases short, with 14 bases between. The CDR3 coding sequence is TGTGCCAGCAGCCCCGTTGGCACCAGTCAGCCCCAGCATTTT. It translates to CASSPVGTSQPQHF.

The chain couples TRBV24-1 to TRBJ1-5, with TRBD1 as a possible D gene (6 bases). Trimming left V 4 bases short and J 9 bases short, with 15 bases between. The length of the CDR3 is 14 residues. Germline V gives CDR1 KGHDR, CDR2 SFDVKD. The CDR3 sequence is CATSDHRAAGPQHF. CDR3 nucleotide sequence: TGTGCCACCAGTGACCACAGGGCCGCGGGGCCCCAGCATTTT.

The rearrangement links TRBV24-1 to TRBJ1-2; 7 positions match TRBD1. The V gene end was trimmed by 4 bases and the J gene end by 5 bases; junction bases not matched to a gene: 9. Germline values: CDR1 KGHDR, CDR2 SFDVKD. The CDR3 contains 15 residues. This CDR3 is CATSETTGDAYGYTF. CDR3 bases: TGTGCCACCAGTGAAACTACAGGGGACGCGTATGGCTACACCTTC.

This chain uses TRBV18 with TRBJ1-3; D call uncertain. Trimming cost V 2 bases and J 0 bases, with 8 bases left between them. CDR1 and CDR2 (germline): KGHSH, LQKENI. This CDR3 region has 15 residues. The CDR3 nucleotides read TGTGCCAGCTCACCAACGGGCGTCTCTGGAAACACCATATATTTT. Translation: CASSPTGVSGNTIYF.

The rearrangement uses TRBV2 and TRBJ1-2; a possible D gene is TRBD1 (5 bases). The germline V gene has CDR1 SNHLY and CDR2 FYNNEI. The V and J ends lost 4 bases and 6 bases respectively, with 15 bases between them. The CDR3 has 14 residues. The CDR3 protein is CASSGREGNHGYTF. In nucleotides, the CDR3 is TGTGCCAGCAGTGGCAGGGAAGGGAATCATGGCTACACCTTC. Full variable domain (remainder filled in from reference TRBV2 and TRBJ1-2): EPEVTQTPSHQVTQMGQEVILRCVPISNHLYFYWYRQILGQKVEFLVSFYNNEISEKSEIFDDQFSVERPDGSNFTLKIRSTKLEDSAMYFCASSGREGNHGYTFGSGTRLTVV.

The rearrangement links TRBV3-1 (or the pseudogene TRBV3-2) to TRBJ1-5, with a possible D match to TRBD1 (6 bases). Germline V gene data show CDR1 as LGHDT and CDR2 as YNNKEL (reference sequence). CDR3 size: 15 residues. V lost 3 bases, J lost 3 bases, and 12 bases lay in between. This chain's CDR3 is CASSQNRVTNQPQHF. The DNA for the CDR3 is TGTGCCAGCAGCCAGAACAGGGTAACCAATCAGCCCCAGCATTTT.

The chain carries TRBV29-1 and TRBJ1-5; 8 positions agree with TRBD1. The junction had 9 bases not matched to a gene; V was cut back by 6 bases and J by 5 bases. The V gene's germline CDR1 is SQVTM and CDR2 ANQGSEA. This CDR3 spans 14 amino acids. The CDR3, as DNA: TGCAGCGTAATTACAGGGGGTAGGGATCAGCCCCAGCATTTT. Its translation is CSVITGGRDQPQHF.

The chain employs TRBV5-1 and TRBJ2-2, with 8 bases that match TRBD2. The germline V gene encodes CDR1 SGHRS and CDR2 YFSETQ. The CDR3 loop spans 16 amino acids. With V trimmed by 0 bases and J by 4 bases, 5 bases remained unmatched. Here the CDR3 DNA reads TGCGCCAGCAGCTTGGCGGGAGGGCCTGGCACCGGGGAGCTGTTTTTT. Protein sequence: CASSLAGGPGTGELFF.

The chain couples TRBV25-1 to TRBJ1-5; TRBD1 is a possible D gene (6 bases). Germline CDR1 MGHDK, CDR2 SYGVNS. The CDR3 extends over 14 amino acids. The ends were cut back, 6 bases at V and 4 bases at J, with 13 bases in the middle. The CDR3 DNA follows: TGTGCCAGCAGACAACAGGGAATTAATCAGCCCCAGCATTTT. As protein: CASRQQGINQPQHF. Filled out from reference TRBV25-1 and TRBJ1-5, the complete variable domain reads EADIYQTPRYLVIGTGKKITLECSQTMGHDKMYWYQQDPGMELHLIHYSYGVNSTEKGDLSSESTVSRIRTEHFPLTLESARPSHTSQYLCASRQQGINQPQHFGDGTRLSIL.

The chain links TRBV4-1 to TRBJ2-1; a weak D match, TRBD2 (7 bases). The CDR3 has 16 residues. The V end was cut by 0 bases, the J end by 3 bases, with 12 bases between. Per germline, CDR1 MGHRA and CDR2 YSYEKL. The CDR3 DNA follows: TGCGCCAGCAGCCAAGAGGCGGGGGCGAGCTACAATGAGCAGTTCTTC. Its translation is CASSQEAGASYNEQFF.

The chain carries TRBV27 and TRBJ2-7; D may be TRBD2 (6 bases). The length of the CDR3 is 15 residues. Germline CDR1 and CDR2: MNHEY and SMNVEV (reference sequence). V was cut by 0 bases and J by 2 bases, with 11 bases left in between. CDR3 in amino acids: CASSLSVGGTYEQYF. CDR3 DNA sequence: TGTGCCAGCAGTTTATCGGTGGGAGGAACCTACGAGCAGTACTTC.

The rearrangement links TRBV29-1 to TRBJ2-7; perhaps TRBD1 as D (6 bases). Trimming pared 7 bases from V and 0 bases from J, leaving 10 bases between. This CDR3 region has 12 residues. Germline V gene sequence: CDR1 SQVTM, CDR2 ANQGSEA. The CDR3 DNA sequence: TGCAGCGCACAGGGTAGCTCCTACGAGCAGTACTTC. Translating gives CSAQGSSYEQYF.

V gene TRBV7-9 combines with J gene TRBJ2-2, with D tentatively TRBD1 (6 bases). This CDR3 has 14 amino acids. Between the trimmed V and J ends, which lost 5 bases and 2 bases, there was a span of 9 bases. Per the germline V gene, CDR1 is SEHNR and CDR2 is FQNEAQ (reference sequence). The CDR3 DNA reads TGTGCCAGCAGCCAGGACAGAAACACCGGGGAGCTGTTTTTT. This encodes CASSQDRNTGELFF.

J is TRBJ1-1 and V is TRBV7-2; D is undetermined. This CDR3 has 14 amino acids. Per germline, CDR1 SGHTA and CDR2 FQGNSA. The germline V and J ends were trimmed by 1 base and 2 bases, with 8 bases remaining between them. This CDR3 reads CASSLGVENTEAFF. Written as DNA, the CDR3 is TGTGCCAGCAGCTTAGGCGTAGAAAACACTGAAGCTTTCTTT.

V and J are TRBV7-2 and TRBJ2-4; the D call may be TRBD1 or TRBD2 (5 bases each). The CDR3 has 14 residues. Germline assignment: CDR1 SGHTA and CDR2 FQGNSA. The V gene lost 4 bases and the J gene lost 4 bases, with 11 bases spanning the gap. The DNA of the CDR3 is TGTGCCAGCAGCTCGGGACCTGTTAAAAACATTCAGTACTTC. Amino acid sequence: CASSSGPVKNIQYF.